This T cell receptor beta chain was sequenced during a study of T-cell reconstitution after alpha-beta-depleted transplantation in children. In this sample, this clonotype turned up many times. The CDR3 spans 13 residues. V lost 6 bases and J 7 bases, leaving 16 bases between the germline ends. Germline V gene data show CDR1 as SGDLS and CDR2 as YYNGEE. During its preparation, the TCRbeta library received unique molecular identifiers. TCRdb re-derived calls from the PCR reads in MiXCR, one entry per CDR3 protein. The sample lists fewer than 130,000 distinct CDR3 sequences; under 13% were seen once. The TCR originated in a human donor who donated a stem cell graft to a child with acute lymphoblastic leukemia. The sample here was PBMCs from the stem cell graft donor, taken from the stem cell graft. This sequence joins TRBV9 and TRBJ1-2; tentative D call: TRBD1 (5 bases). The DNA of the CDR3 is TGTGCCAGCACATTAGACAGTACTCTTGGCTACACCTTC. Encoded protein: CASTLDSTLGYTF. The full variable domain, in which reference TRBV9 and TRBJ1-2 provide the parts outside the CDR3, is DSGVTQTPKHLITATGQRVTLRCSPRSGDLSVYWYQQSLDQGLQFLIQYYNGEERAKGNILERFSAQQFPDLHSELNLSSLELGDSALYFCASTLDSTLGYTFGSGTRLTVV.